The text below deals with one T cell receptor beta chain. Its antigen is still unknown. The CDR3 loop spans 17 amino acids. The ends lost 0 bases at V and 0 bases at J; junction bases unmatched: 6. Germline V lookup: CDR1 SGHNT, CDR2 YYREEE (reference sequence). PCR used 60 Vbeta primers and 13 Jbeta primers. Assay: immunoSEQ multiplex PCR; the TCRdb copy retains only in-frame clones and omits some. The sample holds about 120,000 clones, roughly four fifths seen once. This specimen comes from a study of cytomegalovirus exposure and HLA in healthy donors. Overall study findings and caveats: Researchers reported that a few CMV-associated chains were confirmed in vitro as CMV antigen-specific. Earlier analysis looked at TCR beta V segments, and most were productive about 87% or about 30% of the time. Per published accounts, TCR beta sequences correctly predicted the HLA-A and HLA-B alleles of most subjects.

What was sequenced was PBMCs. The source is a woman in her forties in good health and CMV-seropositive. The chain carries TRBV5-4 and TRBJ2-3; TRBD2 aligns across 8 bases. Here the CDR3 reads CASSLGGLVASTDTQYF. The DNA for the CDR3 is TGTGCCAGCAGCTTGGGGGGACTAGTGGCGAGCACAGATACGCAGTATTTT.